This record concerns one T cell receptor beta chain sequence. This sample was taken from a study of CXCR3 chemokines and chemotherapy response in bladder cancer. TCRdb analysed the PCR reads with MiXCR anew, one entry per CDR3 protein. The sample holds some 2,900 distinct CDR3 sequences, roughly 10% seen once. This clonotype was sampled from a human donor with bladder cancer that responded to neoadjuvant chemotherapy. The sample here was taken from a patient whose treatment included neoadjuvant chemotherapy.

The CDR3 DNA sequence: TGTGCCAGCAGTTCCCGGACAGCCTCCTACAATGAGCAGTTCTTC. It specifies CASSSRTASYNEQFF. The chain carries TRBV28 and TRBJ2-1, with D possibly TRBD1 on 6 matching bases. Trimming left V 4 bases short and J 0 bases short, with 10 bases between. Germline assignment: CDR1 MDHEN and CDR2 SYDVKM. This CDR3 is built from 15 residues. Using reference TRBV28 and TRBJ2-1 for the parts outside the CDR3, the full variable domain is DVKVTQSSRYLVKRTGEKVFLECVQDMDHENMFWYRQDPGLGLRLIYFSYDVKMKEKGDIPEGYSVSREKKERFSLILESASTNQTSMYLCASSSRTASYNEQFFGPGTRLTVL.